This TCR beta chain was sequenced in a study of shared clonotypes between healthy human individuals (TCRdb year 2020). Regarding the complete study: A few men and a couple of women, aged 18 to 49 years, made up the cohort. For each donor, CD4 naive and CD4 memory were each run on three plates, CD8 naive on two plates, and CD8 memory on one plate. Blood TCR repertoires of a handful of healthy adults were deeply sequenced to estimate repertoire size and the extent of clonotype sharing between individuals. Libraries were prepared and TCR repertoires were sequenced by different laboratories using diverse techniques, in order to increase sequencing depth and limit assay-specific biases. Leukapheresis yielded between about 0.8 and 9.5 billion PBMCs per donor. Broader findings and caveats from the paper: Estimated clonotype richness was generally larger for naive than for memory subsets. Compared with non-shared clonotypes, clonotypes shared by all four sorted-subset donors had higher generation probabilities. Even with the large sequencing depth, rarefaction of the sorted-subset datasets indicated that sequencing was incomplete. Sampling was limited to blood, and TCR repertoires in tissue likely differ from TCR repertoires in blood. Approximately 4.8% of naive CD4, approximately 3.7% of naive CD8, about 2.5% of memory CD4, and 0.35% to 0.5% of memory CD8 clonotypes were shared across several donors. Based on pairwise subsampling, the degree of clonotype sharing among donors was expected to be affected by sequencing depth. Because the study included a small number of donors, the genetic and exposure-history diversity represented was limited.

Using the deep immunoSEQ assay, TCR CDR3 regions were amplified from genomic DNA by multiplex PCR. Extracted genomic DNA from each cell subset was spread evenly across all wells of several immunoSEQ 96-well plates, with each plate serving as a replicate. For sorted subsets, 200 ng of genomic DNA, equivalent to around 29,000 T cell genomes, went into each replicate PCR. Purified libraries were measured with a Qubit 3.0 fluorometer, size-checked on a Bioanalyzer 2100, and measured again with the KAPA Library Quantification kit. Every immunoSEQ 96-well plate was sequenced on a separate single-read 150-cycle Illumina NextSeq 550 flow cell. The authors processed their data as follows. Because only junctional sequences without quality scores were contained in the immunoSEQ output, filtering matching that applied to full-length reads could not be performed. Sequences were annotated with PyIR, a Python wrapper for IgBLAST v1.9, and V/J genes and CDR3 were assigned using IMGT germline references. Reads were removed for weak V/J assignments (E-value above 1e-6), missing CDR3, stop codons, out-of-frame junctions, or ambiguous translated residues. A V3J clonotype was defined by an identical inferred V gene, J gene, and CDR3 amino acid sequence. Percentage overlap between repertoires was calculated by dividing the number of shared unique clonotypes by the size of the smaller repertoire. RTK rarefaction, the Chao1 estimator, and Recon v2.1 estimates of unobserved clonotypes were used to assess repertoire richness. Generation probabilities for all TCRbeta clonotypes obtained by the gDNA method from a few donors were computed using OLGA. The immuneACCESS repertoire file appears here via TCRdb, limited to in-frame rearrangements. These files lack a portion of the clones; in checked studies, under half of the deficit traces to unresolved V genes, and the cause of the others is not known. The V and J calls and clone size are taken from that table; D and trimming were inferred from the DNA. In this sample the table shows some 900,000 clones, 76% of which occur a single time. The leading ten clones occupy around 1.4% of the sample.

Concerning this clone itself: Its binding antigen is unknown. The input lacks base qualities; no much larger clone sits a single base away.

V ends up 1 base short and J 7 bases short, with an unmatched junction base count of 7. The CDR3, from cysteine to phenylalanine, totals 15 residues. The sequence is cut down to CDR3 DNA, 45 bases in frame from base 1. The germline V gene encodes CDR1 SGHTA and CDR2 FQGNSA. Healthy HIV-negative adults with no recently reported acute infections or vaccinations were included as donors. Only Caucasian adults living in Nashville, Tennessee, USA were represented among the donors. CD4+ T cells were enriched by magnetic negative selection; naive cells were then positively selected on CD45RA, and the negative fraction formed the memory subset. Blood was obtained by leukapheresis, after which PBMCs were separated by Ficoll-Histopaque density gradient centrifugation and cryopreserved in liquid nitrogen vapor phase. Analytical flow cytometry was used to check the purity and quantity of every magnetically sorted T cell population. From each sorted fraction, genomic DNA was isolated and quantified by UV absorbance on a Nanodrop 2000c.

The specimen was memory CD4+ T cells sorted from blood. The cell subset or site label of this sample denotes: CD45RA-negative fraction. This receptor chain uses TRBV7-2 and TRBJ2-3, with 8 bases matching TRBD2. This sequence originates from a young man in good health. The CDR3 region: CASSLGAGGVYTQYF. The sequenced DNA: TGTGCCAGCAGCTTAGGCGCGGGAGGAGTGTATACGCAGTATTTT.